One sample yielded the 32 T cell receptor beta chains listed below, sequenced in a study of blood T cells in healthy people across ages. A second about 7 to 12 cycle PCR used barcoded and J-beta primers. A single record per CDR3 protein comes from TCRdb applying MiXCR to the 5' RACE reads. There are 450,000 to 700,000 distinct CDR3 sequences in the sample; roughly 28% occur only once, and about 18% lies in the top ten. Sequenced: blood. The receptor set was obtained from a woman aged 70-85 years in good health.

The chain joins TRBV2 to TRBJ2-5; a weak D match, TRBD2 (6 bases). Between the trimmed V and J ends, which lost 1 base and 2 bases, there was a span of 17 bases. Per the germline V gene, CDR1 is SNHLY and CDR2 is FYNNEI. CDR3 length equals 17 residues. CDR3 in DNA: TGTGCCAGCAGTGAAGTCCGGAGGGCCCCTCTTCAAGAGACCCAGTACTTC. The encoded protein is CASSEVRRAPLQETQYF.

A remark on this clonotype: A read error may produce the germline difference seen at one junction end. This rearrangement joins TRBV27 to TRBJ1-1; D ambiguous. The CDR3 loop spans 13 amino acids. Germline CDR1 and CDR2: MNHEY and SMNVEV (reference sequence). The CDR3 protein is CASSISSYTEAFF. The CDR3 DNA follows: TGTGCCAGCAGTATATCTTCCTACACTGAAGCTTTCTTT.

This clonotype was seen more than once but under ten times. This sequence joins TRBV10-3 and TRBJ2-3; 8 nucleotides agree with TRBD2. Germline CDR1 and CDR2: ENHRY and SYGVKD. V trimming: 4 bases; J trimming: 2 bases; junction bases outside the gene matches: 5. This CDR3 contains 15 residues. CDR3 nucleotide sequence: TGTGCCATCAGTGGGACGGGGGGGGCCACAGATACGCAGTATTTT. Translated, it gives CAISGTGGATDTQYF.

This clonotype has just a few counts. CDR3 DNA sequence: TGTGCCAGCAGTCGGGGTGGCTGGGAGGGTAGCAATCAGCCCCAGCATTTT. Protein: CASSRGGWEGSNQPQHF. The chain combines TRBV6-1 with TRBJ1-5, with D unclear. In germline, CDR1 is MNHNS, CDR2 SASEGT. Deletions cut 5 bases from V and 0 bases from J, with 17 bases between. The CDR3 is 17 residues long.

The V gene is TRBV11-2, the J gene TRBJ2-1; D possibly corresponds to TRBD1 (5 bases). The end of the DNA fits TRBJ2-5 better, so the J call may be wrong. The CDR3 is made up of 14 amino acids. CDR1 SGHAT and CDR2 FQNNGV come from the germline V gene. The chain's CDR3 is CASSWVGAQETQYF. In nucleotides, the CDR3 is TGTGCCAGCAGTTGGGTTGGGGCTCAAGAGACCCAGTACTTC.

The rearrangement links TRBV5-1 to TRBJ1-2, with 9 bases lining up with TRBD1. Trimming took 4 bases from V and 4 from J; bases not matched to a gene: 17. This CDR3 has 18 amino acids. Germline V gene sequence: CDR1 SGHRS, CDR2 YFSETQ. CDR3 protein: CASSPERNTGGAGYGYTF. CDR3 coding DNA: TGCGCCAGCAGCCCGGAACGGAATACAGGGGGCGCGGGCTATGGCTACACCTTC.

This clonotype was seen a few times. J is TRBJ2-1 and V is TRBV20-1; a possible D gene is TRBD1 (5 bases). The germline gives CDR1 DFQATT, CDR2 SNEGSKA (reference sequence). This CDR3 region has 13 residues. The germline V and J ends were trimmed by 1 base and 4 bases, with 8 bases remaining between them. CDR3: CSARGGLYNEQFF. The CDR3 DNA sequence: TGCAGTGCTAGAGGGGGCCTGTACAATGAGCAGTTCTTC.

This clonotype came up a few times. The CDR3 sequence: CASSSWTGHGYTF. As DNA, the CDR3 is TGTGCCAGCAGTTCATGGACGGGTCATGGCTACACCTTC. This chain connects TRBV27 to TRBJ1-2; D is uncertain. Germline V gene lookup returns CDR1 MNHEY and CDR2 SMNVEV (reference sequence). The CDR3 covers 13 residues. The V gene lost 4 bases and the J gene lost 6 bases, with 12 bases spanning the gap.

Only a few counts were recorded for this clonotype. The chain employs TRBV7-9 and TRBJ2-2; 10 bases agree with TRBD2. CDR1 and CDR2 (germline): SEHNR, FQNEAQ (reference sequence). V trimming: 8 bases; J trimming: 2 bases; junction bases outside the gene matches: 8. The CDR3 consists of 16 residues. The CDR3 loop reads CASAYASGGNTGELFF. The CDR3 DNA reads TGTGCCAGCGCCTACGCTAGCGGGGGAAACACCGGGGAGCTGTTTTTT.

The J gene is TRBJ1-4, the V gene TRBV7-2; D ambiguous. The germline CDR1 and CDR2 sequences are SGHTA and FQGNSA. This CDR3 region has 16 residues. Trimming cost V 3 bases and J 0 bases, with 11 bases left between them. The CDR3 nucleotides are TGTGCCAGCAGCTTCTCCCCGGTTGCAACTAATGAAAAACTGTTTTTT. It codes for CASSFSPVATNEKLFF.

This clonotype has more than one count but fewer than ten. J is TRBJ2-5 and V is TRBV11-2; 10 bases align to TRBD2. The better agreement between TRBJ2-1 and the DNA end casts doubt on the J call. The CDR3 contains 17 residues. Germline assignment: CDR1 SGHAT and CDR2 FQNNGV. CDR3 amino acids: CASSLSILAGVPNEQFF. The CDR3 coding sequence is TGTGCCAGCAGCTTGTCCATCCTAGCGGGGGTCCCCAATGAGCAGTTCTTC.

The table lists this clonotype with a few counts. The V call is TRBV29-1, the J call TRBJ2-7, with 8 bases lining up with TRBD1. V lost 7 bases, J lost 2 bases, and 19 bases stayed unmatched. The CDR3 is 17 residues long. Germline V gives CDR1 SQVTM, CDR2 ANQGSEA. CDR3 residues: CSGSTSGGWKPPYEQYF. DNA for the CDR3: TGCAGCGGCAGTACATCAGGGGGCTGGAAACCTCCCTACGAGCAGTACTTC.

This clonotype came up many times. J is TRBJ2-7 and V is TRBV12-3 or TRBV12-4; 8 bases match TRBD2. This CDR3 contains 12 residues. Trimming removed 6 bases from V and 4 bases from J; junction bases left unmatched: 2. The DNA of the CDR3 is TGTGCCAGCAGCGGGGGGGGGTACGAGCAGTACTTC. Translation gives CASSGGGYEQYF.

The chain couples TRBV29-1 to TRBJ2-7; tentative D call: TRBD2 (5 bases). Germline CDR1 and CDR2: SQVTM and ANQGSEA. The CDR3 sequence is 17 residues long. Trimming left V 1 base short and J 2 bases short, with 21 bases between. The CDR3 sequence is CSVEAPPGVNATYEQYF. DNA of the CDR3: TGCAGCGTTGAAGCCCCCCCCGGGGTCAATGCGACCTACGAGCAGTACTTC.

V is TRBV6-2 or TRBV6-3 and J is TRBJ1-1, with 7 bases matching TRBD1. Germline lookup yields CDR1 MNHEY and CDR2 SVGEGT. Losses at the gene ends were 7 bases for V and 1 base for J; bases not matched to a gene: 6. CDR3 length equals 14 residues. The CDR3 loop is CASTEQGKNTEAFF. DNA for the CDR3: TGTGCCAGCACCGAACAGGGGAAGAACACTGAAGCTTTCTTT.

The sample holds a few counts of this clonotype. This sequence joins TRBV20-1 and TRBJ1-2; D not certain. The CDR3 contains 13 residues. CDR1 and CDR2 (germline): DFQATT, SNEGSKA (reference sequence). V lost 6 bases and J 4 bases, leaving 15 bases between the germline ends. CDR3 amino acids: CSAEPKLSYGYTF. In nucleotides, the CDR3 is TGCAGTGCCGAGCCTAAGCTTAGCTATGGCTACACCTTC.

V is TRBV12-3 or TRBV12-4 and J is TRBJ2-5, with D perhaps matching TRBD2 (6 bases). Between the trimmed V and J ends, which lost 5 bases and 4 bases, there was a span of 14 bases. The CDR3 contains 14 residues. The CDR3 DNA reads TGTGCCAGCAGTCCGTTAGCGGCCGGAGAGACCCAGTACTTC. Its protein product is CASSPLAAGETQYF.

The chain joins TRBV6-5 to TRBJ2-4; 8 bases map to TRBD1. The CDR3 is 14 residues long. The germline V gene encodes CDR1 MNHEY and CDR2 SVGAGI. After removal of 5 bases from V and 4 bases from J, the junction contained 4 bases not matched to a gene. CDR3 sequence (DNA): TGTGCCAGCAGTCGGGACAGGAGGAAAAACATTCAGTACTTC. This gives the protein CASSRDRRKNIQYF.

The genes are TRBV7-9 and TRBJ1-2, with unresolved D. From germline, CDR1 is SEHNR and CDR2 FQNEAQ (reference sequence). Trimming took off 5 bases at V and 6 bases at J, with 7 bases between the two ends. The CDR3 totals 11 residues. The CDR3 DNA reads TGTGCCAGCAGCCCCAGCCATGGCTACACCTTC. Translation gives CASSPSHGYTF.

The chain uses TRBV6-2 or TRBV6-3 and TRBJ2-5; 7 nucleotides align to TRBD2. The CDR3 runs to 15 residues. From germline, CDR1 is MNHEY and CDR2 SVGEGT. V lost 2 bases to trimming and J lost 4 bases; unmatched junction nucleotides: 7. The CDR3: CASSYLAVLIETQYF. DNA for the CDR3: TGTGCCAGCAGTTACCTAGCGGTCCTAATAGAGACCCAGTACTTC.

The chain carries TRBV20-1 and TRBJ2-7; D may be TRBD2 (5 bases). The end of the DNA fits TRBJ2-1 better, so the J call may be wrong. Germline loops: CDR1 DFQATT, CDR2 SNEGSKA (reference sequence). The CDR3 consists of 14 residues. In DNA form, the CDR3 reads TGCAGTGCTAAAGCGGTGACGGGGTACAATGAGCAGTTCTTC. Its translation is CSAKAVTGYNEQFF.

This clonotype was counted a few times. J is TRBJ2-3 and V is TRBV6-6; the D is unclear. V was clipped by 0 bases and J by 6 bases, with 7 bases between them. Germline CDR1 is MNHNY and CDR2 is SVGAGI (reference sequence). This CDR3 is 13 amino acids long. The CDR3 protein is CASSYSIKDTQYF. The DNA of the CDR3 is TGTGCCAGCAGTTACTCGATTAAGGATACGCAGTATTTT.

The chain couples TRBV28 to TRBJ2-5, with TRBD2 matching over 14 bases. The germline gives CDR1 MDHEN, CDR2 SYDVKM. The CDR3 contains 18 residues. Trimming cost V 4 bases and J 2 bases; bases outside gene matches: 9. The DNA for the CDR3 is TGTGCCAGCAGTTCCGGGACTAGCGGGAGTGGTACTCAAGAGACCCAGTACTTC. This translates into CASSSGTSGSGTQETQYF.

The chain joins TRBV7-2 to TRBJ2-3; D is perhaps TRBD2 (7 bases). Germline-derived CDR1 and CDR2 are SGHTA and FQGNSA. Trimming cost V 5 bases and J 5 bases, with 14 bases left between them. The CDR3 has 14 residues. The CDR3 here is CASSKGGAQDTQYF. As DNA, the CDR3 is TGTGCCAGCAGCAAAGGGGGGGCCCAAGATACGCAGTATTTT.

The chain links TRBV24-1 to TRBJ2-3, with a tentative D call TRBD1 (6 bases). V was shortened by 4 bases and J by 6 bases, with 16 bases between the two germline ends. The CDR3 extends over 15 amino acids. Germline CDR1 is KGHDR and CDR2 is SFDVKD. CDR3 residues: CATSETLGGRDTQYF. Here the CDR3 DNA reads TGTGCCACCAGTGAGACTCTAGGGGGAAGGGATACGCAGTATTTT.

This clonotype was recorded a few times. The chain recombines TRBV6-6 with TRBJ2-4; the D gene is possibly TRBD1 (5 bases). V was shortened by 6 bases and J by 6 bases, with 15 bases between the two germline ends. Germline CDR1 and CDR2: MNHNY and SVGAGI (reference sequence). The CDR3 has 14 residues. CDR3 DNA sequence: TGTGCCAGCAGGATGCTGGAAAGGGGAAACATTCAGTACTTC. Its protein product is CASRMLERGNIQYF.

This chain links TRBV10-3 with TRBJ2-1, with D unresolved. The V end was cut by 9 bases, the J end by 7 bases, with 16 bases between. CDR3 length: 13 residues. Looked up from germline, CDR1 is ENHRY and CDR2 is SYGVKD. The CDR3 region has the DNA TGTGCCATAAATGACCCGAGGCATAATGAGCAGTTCTTC. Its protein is CAINDPRHNEQFF.

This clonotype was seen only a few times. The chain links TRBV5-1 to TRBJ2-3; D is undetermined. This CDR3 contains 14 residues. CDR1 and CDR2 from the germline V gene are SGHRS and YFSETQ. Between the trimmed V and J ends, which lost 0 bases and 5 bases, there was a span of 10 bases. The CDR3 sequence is CASSLASWGDTQYF. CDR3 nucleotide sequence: TGCGCCAGCAGCTTGGCCAGTTGGGGAGATACGCAGTATTTT.

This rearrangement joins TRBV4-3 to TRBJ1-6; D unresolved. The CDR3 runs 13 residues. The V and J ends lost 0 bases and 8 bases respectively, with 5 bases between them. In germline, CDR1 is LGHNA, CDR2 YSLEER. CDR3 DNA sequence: TGCGCCAGCAGCCAAGATGAGGATTCACCCCTCCACTTT. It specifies CASSQDEDSPLHF.

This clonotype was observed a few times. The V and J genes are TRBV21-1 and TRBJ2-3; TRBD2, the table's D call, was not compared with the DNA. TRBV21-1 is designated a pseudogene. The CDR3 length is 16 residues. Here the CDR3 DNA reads TGTGCCAGCAGCAATCGGAGCGGGGGGGCTAAAGATACGCAGTATTTT. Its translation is CASSNRSGGAKDTQYF.

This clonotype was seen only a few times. The DNA for the CDR3 is TGTGCCAGTTCTCCGGGACAGGGGGATAACGAGCAGTACTTC. Translating it yields CASSPGQGDNEQYF. The chain has TRBV9 and TRBJ2-5; 11 bases are shared with TRBD1. The J call may be faulty, since TRBJ2-7 better matches the DNA end. The CDR3 loop spans 14 amino acids. Germline-derived CDR1 and CDR2 are SGDLS and YYNGEE.

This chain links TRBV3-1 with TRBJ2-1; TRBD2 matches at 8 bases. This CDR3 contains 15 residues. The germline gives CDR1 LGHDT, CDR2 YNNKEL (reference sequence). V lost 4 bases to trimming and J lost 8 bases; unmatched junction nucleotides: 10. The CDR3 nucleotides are TGTGCCAGCAGCCCACCGGGACTAGTGGAGCATGAGCAGTTCTTC. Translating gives CASSPPGLVEHEQFF.